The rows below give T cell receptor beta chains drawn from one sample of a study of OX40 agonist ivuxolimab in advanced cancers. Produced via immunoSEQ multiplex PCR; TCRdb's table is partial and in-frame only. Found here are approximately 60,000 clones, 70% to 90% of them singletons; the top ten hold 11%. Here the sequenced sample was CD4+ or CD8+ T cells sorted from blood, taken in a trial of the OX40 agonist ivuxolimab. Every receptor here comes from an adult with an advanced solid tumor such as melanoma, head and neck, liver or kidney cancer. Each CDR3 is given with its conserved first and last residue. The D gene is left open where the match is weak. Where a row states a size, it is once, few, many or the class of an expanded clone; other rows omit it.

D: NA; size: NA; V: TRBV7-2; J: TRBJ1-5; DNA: TGTGCCAGCAGCCAAACCCCCGGGGATGAGGAGCCCCAGCATTTT; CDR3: CASSQTPGDEEPQHF
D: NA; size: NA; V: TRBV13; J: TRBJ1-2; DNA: TGTGCCAGCAGCTTAGGCCGATCGTCTGGGGCGCAAGATGGCTACACCTTC; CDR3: CASSLGRSSGAQDGYTF
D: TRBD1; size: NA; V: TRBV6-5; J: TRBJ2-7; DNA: TGTGCCAGCAGTTACTCGACAGGGGGCTCCTACGAGCAGTACTTC; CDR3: CASSYSTGGSYEQYF
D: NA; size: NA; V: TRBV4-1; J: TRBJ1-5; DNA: TGCGCCAGCAGCCAAGGAGAATCCACACCCCAGCATTTT; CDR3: CASSQGESTPQHF
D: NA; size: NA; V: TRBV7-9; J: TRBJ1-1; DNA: TGTGCCAGCCGGTCTATGAACACTGAAGCTTTCTTT; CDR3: CASRSMNTEAFF
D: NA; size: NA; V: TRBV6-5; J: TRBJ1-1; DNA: TGTGCCAGCAGTTACTCGGACGGAGGCACTGAAGCTTTCTTT; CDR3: CASSYSDGGTEAFF
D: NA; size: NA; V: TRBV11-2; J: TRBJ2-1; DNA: TGTGCCAGCAGCTTATGGGTAAATGAGCAGTTCTTC; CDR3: CASSLWVNEQFF
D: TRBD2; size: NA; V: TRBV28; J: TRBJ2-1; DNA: TGTGCCAGCACCCGGACTAGCGGTTACAATGAGCAGTTCTTC; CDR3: CASTRTSGYNEQFF
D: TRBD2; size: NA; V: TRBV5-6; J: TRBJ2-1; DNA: TGTGCCAGCAGCGAAGGGCCAGCGGGGGTCTACAATGAGCAGTTCTTC; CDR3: CASSEGPAGVYNEQFF
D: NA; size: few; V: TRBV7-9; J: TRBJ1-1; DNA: TGTGCCAGCAGCCCTATTACCGTCACAGACCAAATGAACACTGAAGCTTTCTTT; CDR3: CASSPITVTDQMNTEAFF
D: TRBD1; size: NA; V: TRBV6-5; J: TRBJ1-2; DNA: TGTGCCAGCAGTTATCCGACAGGGGCAGGCTATGGCTACACCTTC; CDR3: CASSYPTGAGYGYTF
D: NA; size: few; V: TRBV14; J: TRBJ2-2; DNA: TGTGCCAGCAGCCTAGAATGGACCGGGGAGCTGTTTTTT; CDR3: CASSLEWTGELFF
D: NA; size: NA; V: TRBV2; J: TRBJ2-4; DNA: TGTGCCAGCAGTGACTCGCTAGGGGGCATTCAGTACTTC; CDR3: CASSDSLGGIQYF
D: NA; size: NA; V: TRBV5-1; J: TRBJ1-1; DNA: TGCGCCAGCAGCTCCTGGACGGAGAACACTGAAGCTTTCTTT; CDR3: CASSSWTENTEAFF
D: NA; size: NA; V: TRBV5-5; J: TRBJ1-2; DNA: TGTGCCAGCAGCTTGGTCCTACGACAGGATGTCTATGGCTACACCTTC; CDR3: CASSLVLRQDVYGYTF
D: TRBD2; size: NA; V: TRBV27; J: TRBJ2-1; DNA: TGTGCCAGCAGTTCAATAGCGGGTAACGTCTACAATGAGCAGTTCTTC; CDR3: CASSSIAGNVYNEQFF
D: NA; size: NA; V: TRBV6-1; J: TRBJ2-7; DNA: TGTGCCAGCAGTGATCAGGGGTGGTCCGCCTACGAGCAGTACTTC; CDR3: CASSDQGWSAYEQYF
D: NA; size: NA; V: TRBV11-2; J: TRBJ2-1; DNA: TGTGCCAGCAGCTCAGAGACCCGAGGAATTTGGGACTCCTACAATGAGCAGTTCTTC; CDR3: CASSSETRGIWDSYNEQFF
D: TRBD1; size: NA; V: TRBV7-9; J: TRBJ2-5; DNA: TGTGCCAGCAGCTTATCGGGGACAGGGGTAGAGACCCAGTACTTC; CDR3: CASSLSGTGVETQYF
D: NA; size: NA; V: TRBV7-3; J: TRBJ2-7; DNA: TGTGCCAGCAGCTTAGGTGGCAGAGCCTACGAGCAGTACTTC; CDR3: CASSLGGRAYEQYF
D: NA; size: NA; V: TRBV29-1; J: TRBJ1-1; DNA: TGCAGCGCCTTACCCCCTTTGAGTTCTGAAGCTTTCTTT; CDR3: CSALPPLSSEAFF
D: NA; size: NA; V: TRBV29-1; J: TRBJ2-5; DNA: TGCAGCGTTGAATTAGGGGGAGGAAGTGTTCAAGAGACCCAGTACTTC; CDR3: CSVELGGGSVQETQYF
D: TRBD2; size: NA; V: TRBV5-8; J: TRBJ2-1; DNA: TGTGCCAGCAGCCGCGCTAGCGGGAGTTTCCGGTTCTTC; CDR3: CASSRASGSFRFF
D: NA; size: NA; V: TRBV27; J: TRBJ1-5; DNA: TGTGCCAGCAGTTTATCACGTCCCGGGGGCAATCAGCCCCAGCATTTT; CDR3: CASSLSRPGGNQPQHF
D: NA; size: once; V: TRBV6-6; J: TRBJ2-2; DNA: TGTGCCAGCAGTAATCCTTTGTCCGGGGAGCTGTTTTTT; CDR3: CASSNPLSGELFF
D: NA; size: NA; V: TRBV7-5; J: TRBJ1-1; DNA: TGTGTCAGAAACTTTAGGCCGCAGGGGGCGAAGGGTGAAGCTTTCTTT; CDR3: CVRNFRPQGAKGEAFF
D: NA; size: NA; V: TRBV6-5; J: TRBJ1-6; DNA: TGTGCCAGCAGTCTGCAGAATAATTCACCCCTCCACTTT; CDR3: CASSLQNNSPLHF
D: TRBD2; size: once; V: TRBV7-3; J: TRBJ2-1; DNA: TGTGCCAGCAGCTCTGGGACTAGCGGGGACAATGAGCAGTTCTTC; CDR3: CASSSGTSGDNEQFF
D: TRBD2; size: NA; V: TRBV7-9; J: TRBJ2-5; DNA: TGTGCCAGCAGCTTACCCCCGGCTAGCGGGGATGAGACCCAGTACTTC; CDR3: CASSLPPASGDETQYF
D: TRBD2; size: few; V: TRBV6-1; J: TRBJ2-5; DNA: TGTGCCAGCAGACCAAACGGGTGGGGAGGGGAGACCCAGTACTTC; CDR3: CASRPNGWGGETQYF
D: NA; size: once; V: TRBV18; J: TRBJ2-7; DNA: TGTGCCAGCTCACCTACCGGGACCTACGAGCAGTACTTC; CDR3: CASSPTGTYEQYF
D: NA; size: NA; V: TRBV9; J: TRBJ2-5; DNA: TGTGCCAGCAGCGCCCCCCGGATTGGGGGGAGAGACCAAGAGACCCAGTACTTC; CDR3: CASSAPRIGGRDQETQYF
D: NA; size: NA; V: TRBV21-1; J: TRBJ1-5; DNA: TGTGCCAGCACCATAACAGGGTACAATCAGCCCCAGCATTTT; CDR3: CASTITGYNQPQHF
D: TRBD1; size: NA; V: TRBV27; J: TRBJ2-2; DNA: TGTGCCAGCAGTTTACATGGGACAGTTAGTGTCCCATACACCGGGGAGCTGTTTTTT; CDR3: CASSLHGTVSVPYTGELFF
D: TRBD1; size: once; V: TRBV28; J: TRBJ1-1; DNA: TGTGCCAGCAGTTCGCCCGCGGGACAGGGGTACGCTTTCTTT; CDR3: CASSSPAGQGYAFF
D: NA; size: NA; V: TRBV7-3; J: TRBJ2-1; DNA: TGTGCCAGCAGCCCGATAGGGGGCTCCTACAATGAGCAGTTCTTC; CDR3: CASSPIGGSYNEQFF
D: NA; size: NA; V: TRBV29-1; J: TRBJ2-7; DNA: TGCAGCGTCGCCCTGATGAGGCCCTCCTACGAGCAGTACTTC; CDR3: CSVALMRPSYEQYF
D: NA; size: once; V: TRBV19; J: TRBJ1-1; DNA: TGTGCCAGTAGTATCGGGCCCGTTCACACTGAAGCTTTCTTT; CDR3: CASSIGPVHTEAFF
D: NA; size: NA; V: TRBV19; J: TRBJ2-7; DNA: TGTGCCAGTAGTATCACCAAATCTAGCTCCTACGAGCAGTACTTC; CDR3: CASSITKSSSYEQYF
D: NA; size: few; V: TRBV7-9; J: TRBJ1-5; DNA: TGTGCCAGCAGCACCGGAGGGGACAATCAGCCCCAGCATTTT; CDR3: CASSTGGDNQPQHF
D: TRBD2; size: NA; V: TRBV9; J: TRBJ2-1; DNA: TGTGCCAGCAGCGTATATCGGGGGGGCCCCTACAATGAGCAGTTCTTC; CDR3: CASSVYRGGPYNEQFF
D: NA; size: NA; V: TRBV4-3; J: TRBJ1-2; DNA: TGCGCCAGCAGCCAAGTTCGACTGGACTATGGCTACACCTTC; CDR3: CASSQVRLDYGYTF
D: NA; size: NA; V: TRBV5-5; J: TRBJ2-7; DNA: TGTGCCAGCAGCTTGCCCTCCTACGAGCAGTACTTC; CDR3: CASSLPSYEQYF
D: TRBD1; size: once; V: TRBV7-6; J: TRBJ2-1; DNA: TGTGCCAGCAGCTTATGGGACAGGGTTAATGAGCAGTTCTTC; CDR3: CASSLWDRVNEQFF
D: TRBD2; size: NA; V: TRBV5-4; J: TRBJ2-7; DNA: TGTGCCAGCAGCCCCAGGACTAGCGGTAAAGACTACGAGCAGTACTTC; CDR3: CASSPRTSGKDYEQYF
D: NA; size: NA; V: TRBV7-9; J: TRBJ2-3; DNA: TGTGCCCGTGGGATCCCGGGGGCAGATACGCAGTATTTT; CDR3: CARGIPGADTQYF
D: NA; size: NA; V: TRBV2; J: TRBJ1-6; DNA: TGTGCCAGCAACCAAGGCGGGGCTGCGAGGTATAATTCACCCCTCCACTTT; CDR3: CASNQGGAARYNSPLHF
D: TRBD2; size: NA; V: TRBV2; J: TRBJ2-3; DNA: TGTGCCAGTGATAAATTTAGCGGGAGGGCAGATACGCAGTATTTT; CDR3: CASDKFSGRADTQYF
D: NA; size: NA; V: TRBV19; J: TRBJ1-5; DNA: TGTGCCAGTAGACGCACGGAAGGCTATAGCAATCAGCCCCAGCATTTT; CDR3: CASRRTEGYSNQPQHF
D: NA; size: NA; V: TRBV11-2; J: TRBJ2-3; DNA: TGTGCCAGCAGCTTAGATCGGTGGCGGGGAGCTGGCACAGATACGCAGTATTTT; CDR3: CASSLDRWRGAGTDTQYF
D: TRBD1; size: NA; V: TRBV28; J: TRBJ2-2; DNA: TGTGCCAGCAGTTCGGGGACAGGGATCACCGGGGAGCTGTTTTTT; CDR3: CASSSGTGITGELFF
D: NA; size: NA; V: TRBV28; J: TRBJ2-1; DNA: TGTGCCAGCAGTTTAGTGGGGTTCAACAATGAGCAGTTCTTC; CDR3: CASSLVGFNNEQFF